This entry concerns a single T cell receptor (beta chain). The CDR3 loop spans 18 amino acids. Per germline, CDR1 SGHTA and CDR2 FQGNSA. The V end lost 0 bases, the J end lost 0 bases, and 12 bases lay between the germline ends. This entry belongs to a study of cytomegalovirus exposure and HLA in healthy donors. Amplification used 60 Vbeta primers and 13 Jbeta primers. Sequenced by immunoSEQ multiplex PCR; TCRdb stores in-frame clones only, minus some. The data include some 140,000 clones; the top ten clones carry roughly 1.4%. This TCR derives from a woman in her 40s in good health and CMV-seronegative. The V call is TRBV7-2, the J call TRBJ2-6; possible D gene TRBD2, 6 bases. The sample taken for sequencing was PBMCs. The CDR3 protein is CASSLASAGSSGANVLTF. Here the CDR3 DNA reads TGTGCCAGCAGCTTAGCGTCCGCGGGGAGCTCTGGGGCCAACGTCCTGACTTTC. Full variable domain (rest looked up from reference TRBV7-2 and TRBJ2-6): GAGVSQSPSNKVTEKGKDVELRCDPISGHTALYWYRQSLGQGLEFLIYFQGNSAPDKSGLPSDRFSAERTGGSVSTLTIQRTQQEDSAVYLCASSLASAGSSGANVLTFGAGSRLTVL.